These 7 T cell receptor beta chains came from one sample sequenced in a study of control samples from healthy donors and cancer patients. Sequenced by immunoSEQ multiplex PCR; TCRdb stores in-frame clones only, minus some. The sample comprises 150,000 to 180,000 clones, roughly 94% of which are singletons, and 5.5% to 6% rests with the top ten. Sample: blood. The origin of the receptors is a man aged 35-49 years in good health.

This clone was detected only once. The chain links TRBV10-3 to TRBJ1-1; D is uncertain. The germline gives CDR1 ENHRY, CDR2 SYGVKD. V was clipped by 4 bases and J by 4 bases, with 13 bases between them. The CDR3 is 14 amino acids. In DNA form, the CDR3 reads TGTGCCATCAGTGGTCTCGGTCCTAGCACTGAAGCTTTCTTT. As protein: CAISGLGPSTEAFF.

CDR3 amino acids: CAILQGNEQFF. The CDR3 bases are TGCGCCATCTTACAGGGAAATGAGCAGTTCTTC. The chain combines TRBV23-1 with TRBJ2-1; maybe TRBD1 (6 bases). TRBV23-1 is given ORF status, its function remaining uncertain. Trimming left V 10 bases short and J 7 bases short, with 11 bases between. CDR3 length: 11 residues.

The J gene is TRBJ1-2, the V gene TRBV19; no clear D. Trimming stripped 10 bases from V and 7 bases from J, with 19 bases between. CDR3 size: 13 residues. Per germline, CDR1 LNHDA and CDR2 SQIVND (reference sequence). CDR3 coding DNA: TGTGCCACTACTGTCGTTCCCGCGGGTGGCTACACCTTC. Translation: CATTVVPAGGYTF.

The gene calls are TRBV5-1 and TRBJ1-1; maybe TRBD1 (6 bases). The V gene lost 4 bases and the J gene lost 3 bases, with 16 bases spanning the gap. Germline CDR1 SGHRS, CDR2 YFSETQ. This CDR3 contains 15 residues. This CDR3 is CASSPRGGADTEAFF. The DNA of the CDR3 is TGCGCCAGCAGCCCGCGAGGGGGGGCTGACACTGAAGCTTTCTTT.

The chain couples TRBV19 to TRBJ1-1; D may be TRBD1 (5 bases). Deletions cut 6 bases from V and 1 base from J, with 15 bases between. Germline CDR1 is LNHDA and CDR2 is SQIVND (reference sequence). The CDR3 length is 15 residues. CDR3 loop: CASRGTSIGNTEAFF. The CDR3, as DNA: TGTGCCAGTAGAGGGACTTCGATCGGGAACACTGAAGCTTTCTTT.

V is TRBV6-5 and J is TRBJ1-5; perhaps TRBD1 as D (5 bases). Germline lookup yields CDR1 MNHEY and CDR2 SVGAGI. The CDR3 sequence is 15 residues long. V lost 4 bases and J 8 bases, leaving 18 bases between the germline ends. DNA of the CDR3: TGTGCCAGCAGTTCCAACGCGAGGGGACTGGAGCCCCAGCATTTT. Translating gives CASSSNARGLEPQHF.

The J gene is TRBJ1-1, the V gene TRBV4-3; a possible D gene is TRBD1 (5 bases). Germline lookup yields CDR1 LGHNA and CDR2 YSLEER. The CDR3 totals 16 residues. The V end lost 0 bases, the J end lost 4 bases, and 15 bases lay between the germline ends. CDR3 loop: CASSQEGHLGATEAFF. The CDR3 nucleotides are TGCGCCAGCAGCCAAGAGGGGCACCTTGGGGCCACTGAAGCTTTCTTT.